Below, 19 T cell receptor beta chains from the same sample are listed, as sequenced in a study of regulatory T cells in long-lasting Graves disease (dated by TCRdb to the early 2020s). The time point label, read with the paper, signifies: newly diagnosed GD, antithyroid drugs for less than 3 months. For both TCR sequencing and RNA sequencing, RNA was extracted from PBMCs using TRIzol. The receptor library was made with multiplex PCR. TCRdb records Illumina HiSeq 4000 as the sequencer. TCR beta libraries were built with iRepertoire HTBI primers and Arm-PCR amplification of CDR3 regions. The public reads were quality trimmed at Q25 with fastp and then assembled into clones with MiXCR by TCRdb, keeping productive beta chains. Each entry is one CDR3 protein sequence, shown with its most common DNA and genes. The sample contains roughly 420,000 distinct CDR3 sequences, roughly a sixth of them found a single time. The ten most abundant clones make up about a fifth of the sample.

Here the sequenced sample was peripheral blood mononuclear cells (PBMCs), taken at new diagnosis, from a patient treated with antithyroid drugs. These TCRs come from a female donor with Graves disease.

J is TRBJ2-3 and V is TRBV3-1, with D possibly TRBD2 on 5 matching bases. Trimming took 5 bases from V and 0 from J, leaving 12 bases between them. This CDR3 spans 15 amino acids. CDR1 and CDR2 (germline): LGHDT, YNNKEL (reference sequence). CDR3 in DNA: TGTGCCAGCAGCATACTAGTGACTAGCACAGATACGCAGTATTTT. Translation gives CASSILVTSTDTQYF.

In its sample, this clonotype was seen many times. The chain links TRBV20-1 to TRBJ2-2; TRBD2 aligns across 10 bases. The germline V gene has CDR1 DFQATT and CDR2 SNEGSKA (reference sequence). The CDR3 runs 14 residues. Germline trimming cut 2 bases from V and 7 bases from J; bases unmatched to any gene: 4. The CDR3 nucleotides are TGCAGTGCTAGAATGGCTAGCGGGAGCGGGGAGCTGTTTTTT. The encoded protein is CSARMASGSGELFF.

V and J are TRBV6-2 or TRBV6-3 and TRBJ1-3, with unresolved D. The CDR3 is 16 residues long. V dropped 5 bases and J dropped 0 bases, with 14 bases sitting between them. Looked up from germline, CDR1 is MNHEY and CDR2 is SVGEGT. The CDR3 nucleotides read TGTGCCAGCAGTGAAGGATCTCCCGGCTCTGGAAACACCATATATTTT. Translating gives CASSEGSPGSGNTIYF.

The J gene is TRBJ1-2, the V gene TRBV6-5; 8 nucleotides align to TRBD1. CDR3 length: 14 amino acids. Germline CDR1 and CDR2: MNHEY and SVGAGI. V trimming: 3 bases; J trimming: 4 bases; junction bases outside the gene matches: 4. CDR3 nucleotides: TGTGCCAGCAGTTATGGACAGGGCTCCTATGGCTACACCTTC. Translated, it gives CASSYGQGSYGYTF.

This clonotype has ten or more counts. The chain joins TRBV19 to TRBJ2-5, with a tentative D call TRBD1 (6 bases). Between the trimmed V and J ends, which lost 3 bases and 2 bases, there was a span of 13 bases. The CDR3 loop spans 15 amino acids. Germline V CDR1 and CDR2: LNHDA, SQIVND (reference sequence). CDR3 sequence reads: CASSMGARRQETQYF. In nucleotides, the CDR3 is TGTGCCAGTAGTATGGGGGCGCGGAGACAAGAGACCCAGTACTTC.

This clonotype was recorded many times. V is TRBV12-3 or TRBV12-4 and J is TRBJ2-1; tentative D call: TRBD2 (5 bases). V lost 0 bases and J 5 bases, leaving 11 bases between the germline ends. This CDR3 has 15 residues. The CDR3 nucleotides are TGTGCCAGCAGTTTAGCGGCTAGCCTTGACAATGAGCAGTTCTTC. It codes for CASSLAASLDNEQFF.

This clonotype has ten or more counts. This may arise from a read error, as a much more abundant clone is one base away. This rearrangement joins TRBV7-2 to TRBJ2-7; no firm D call. This CDR3 is 11 amino acids long. Germline V gene sequence: CDR1 SGHTA, CDR2 FQGNSA. The CDR3 sequence is CASSLSFEQYF. Here the CDR3 DNA reads TGTGCCAGCAGCTTATCCTTCGAGCAGTACTTC.

This clonotype was recorded at least ten times. In nucleotides, the CDR3 is TGTGCCAGCAGCGTAGGACTAGCGATCAGCTCCTACAATGAGCAGTTCTTC. It specifies CASSVGLAISSYNEQFF. V usage is TRBV9 and J usage is TRBJ2-1; 8 nucleotides agree with TRBD2. The V and J ends lost 0 bases and 0 bases, in that order; junction bases with no gene match: 5. The germline V gene has CDR1 SGDLS and CDR2 YYNGEE. The CDR3 has 17 amino acids.

This clonotype occurred many times. This chain uses TRBV29-1 with TRBJ2-1; TRBD2 matches at 11 bases. The V segment lost 6 bases and the J segment 6 bases; nucleotides outside the gene matches: 10. The CDR3 runs 15 residues. Per germline, CDR1 SQVTM and CDR2 ANQGSEA. CDR3 sequence: CSVTQLAGEPNEQFF. CDR3 nucleotide sequence: TGCAGCGTCACGCAACTAGCGGGAGAACCCAATGAGCAGTTCTTC.

This clonotype was recorded at least ten times. V usage is TRBV28 and J usage is TRBJ1-4; 11 bases match TRBD1. CDR3 length: 18 residues. Germline CDR1 and CDR2: MDHEN and SYDVKM. V gave up 4 bases and J gave up 3 bases; unmatched junction bases: 10. The CDR3 region is CASSSPRGTGGPNEKLFF. The CDR3 DNA reads as TGTGCCAGCAGTTCGCCCAGAGGGACAGGGGGACCTAATGAAAAACTGTTTTTT.

J is TRBJ2-1 and V is TRBV27; D not resolved. CDR3 length: 10 amino acids. The ends were cut back, 5 bases at V and 6 bases at J, with 2 bases in the middle. Germline V lookup: CDR1 MNHEY, CDR2 SMNVEV (reference sequence). Here the CDR3 reads CASSVNEQFF. The CDR3, as DNA: TGTGCCAGCAGTGTCAATGAGCAGTTCTTC.

This clonotype was counted at least ten times. Written as DNA, the CDR3 is TGTGCCACCAGTGATCCCCCCAGGGAGGGCGAAAAACTGTTTTTT. It codes for CATSDPPREGEKLFF. This rearrangement joins TRBV24-1 to TRBJ1-4, with D perhaps TRBD1 (5 bases). This CDR3 is 15 amino acids long. Between the trimmed V and J ends, which lost 3 bases and 8 bases, there was a span of 15 bases. CDR1 KGHDR and CDR2 SFDVKD come from the germline V gene.

J is TRBJ2-1 and V is TRBV3-1, with 8 bases identical to TRBD2. The V gene's germline CDR1 is LGHDT and CDR2 YNNKEL (reference sequence). With 0 bases clipped from V and 5 bases from J, the junction kept 6 bases outside the gene matches. The CDR3 covers 16 residues. CDR3 sequence (DNA): TGTGCCAGCAGCCAAGAAATCGGGACTAGGGACAATGAGCAGTTCTTC. The encoded protein is CASSQEIGTRDNEQFF.

The table lists this clonotype with many counts. The CDR3 region is CASSSSGYEQYF. The CDR3 nucleotides read TGTGCCAGCAGCTCCTCAGGCTACGAGCAGTACTTC. The chain couples TRBV13 to TRBJ2-7; no firm D call. CDR1 and CDR2 (germline): PRHDT, FYEKMQ (reference sequence). V was trimmed by 4 bases and J by 3 bases, leaving 7 bases between them. This CDR3 is built from 12 residues.

This clonotype showed up just a few times. The chain joins TRBV28 to TRBJ2-7; no clear D gene. The CDR3 runs to 14 residues. Trimming shortened V by 7 bases and J by 6 bases, and 19 bases separated the two germline ends. Germline CDR1 MDHEN, CDR2 SYDVKM. CDR3 amino acids: CASISVGIVVEQYF. CDR3 bases: TGTGCCAGCATCTCCGTGGGTATCGTGGTCGAGCAGTACTTC.

This clonotype was counted ten times or more. V gene TRBV27 combines with J gene TRBJ2-7; D is undetermined. This CDR3 is built from 15 residues. Between the trimmed V and J ends, which lost 3 bases and 1 base, there was a span of 13 bases. Germline V gene data show CDR1 as MNHEY and CDR2 as SMNVEV (reference sequence). CDR3 in amino acids: CASSFGGEFSYEQYF. The CDR3 region has the DNA TGTGCCAGCAGTTTCGGCGGTGAATTTTCCTACGAGCAGTACTTC.

Ten or more counts support this clonotype. The genes are TRBV27 and TRBJ1-4; no firm D call. The CDR3 loop spans 15 amino acids. The germline V and J ends were trimmed by 4 bases and 7 bases, with 16 bases remaining between them. The germline gives CDR1 MNHEY, CDR2 SMNVEV (reference sequence). The CDR3 reads CASSSPWTGGEKLFF. CDR3 nucleotide sequence: TGTGCCAGCAGTTCCCCCTGGACGGGAGGTGAAAAACTGTTTTTT.

Many counts were recorded for this clonotype. The DNA of the CDR3 is TGTGCCAGCAGCCACTATAGCAATCAGCCCCAGCATTTT. It translates to CASSHYSNQPQHF. The chain joins TRBV3-1 to TRBJ1-5; D uncertain. V was pared by 3 bases and J by 0 bases, with 3 bases between. Germline lookup yields CDR1 LGHDT and CDR2 YNNKEL (reference sequence). The CDR3 contains 13 residues.

This clonotype came up many times. The V and J genes are TRBV28 and TRBJ2-1, with D maybe TRBD1 (5 bases). V lost 3 bases and J 4 bases, leaving 13 bases between the germline ends. This CDR3 has 15 residues. Germline V gene sequence: CDR1 MDHEN, CDR2 SYDVKM. The CDR3 reads CASSFRQKLYNEQFF. The CDR3 coding sequence is TGTGCCAGCAGTTTTAGACAGAAGCTTTACAATGAGCAGTTCTTC.